This T cell receptor beta chain emerged from a study of monozygotic twins with inflammatory bowel disease. Study-level results: The analysis failed to separate different T cell subtypes.

Reanalyzing the 5' RACE reads, TCRdb keeps one entry per CDR3 protein, without DNA. The listing contains about 210,000 distinct CDR3 sequences. In regard to this clonotype: Its antigen remains unidentified.

The CDR3 spans 20 residues. The V gene's germline CDR1 is SGHAT and CDR2 FQNNGV. The sequencing input was blood. The sequence was obtained from a human donor with ulcerative colitis or Crohn's disease, or a healthy co-twin of an affected twin (not recorded which). The chain links TRBV11-2 to TRBJ2-1; TCRdb gives TRBD2 as the D gene, but with no DNA this cannot be confirmed. CDR3 protein: CASSLVAGLAGPISYNEQFF.